The source of this T cell receptor (beta chain) is a study of neurological immune-mediated disorders. This clonotype was seen many times. The V and J ends lost 1 base and 4 bases, in that order; junction bases with no gene match: 6. Germline V lookup: CDR1 KGHDR, CDR2 SFDVKD. There are 17 residues in the CDR3. The cell input for sorted libraries was about 960,000, and those cells were CD4+ or CD8+ T cells. 5'RACE with 10-nucleotide random UMIs generated the cDNA. TCRdb reanalysed the 5' RACE reads using MiXCR and keeps one entry per CDR3 protein. This sample has over 15,000 distinct CDR3 sequences, with about 10% found just once.

The sequence was collected from a woman aged 45-60 years in good health. Sequencing was carried out using CD8+ T cells from blood. This chain joins TRBV24-1 and TRBJ2-2; 9 bases line up with TRBD2. DNA for the CDR3: TGTGCCACCAGTGATTTCGTAGCGGGAGTGGGCACCGGGGAGCTGTTTTTT. As protein: CATSDFVAGVGTGELFF.